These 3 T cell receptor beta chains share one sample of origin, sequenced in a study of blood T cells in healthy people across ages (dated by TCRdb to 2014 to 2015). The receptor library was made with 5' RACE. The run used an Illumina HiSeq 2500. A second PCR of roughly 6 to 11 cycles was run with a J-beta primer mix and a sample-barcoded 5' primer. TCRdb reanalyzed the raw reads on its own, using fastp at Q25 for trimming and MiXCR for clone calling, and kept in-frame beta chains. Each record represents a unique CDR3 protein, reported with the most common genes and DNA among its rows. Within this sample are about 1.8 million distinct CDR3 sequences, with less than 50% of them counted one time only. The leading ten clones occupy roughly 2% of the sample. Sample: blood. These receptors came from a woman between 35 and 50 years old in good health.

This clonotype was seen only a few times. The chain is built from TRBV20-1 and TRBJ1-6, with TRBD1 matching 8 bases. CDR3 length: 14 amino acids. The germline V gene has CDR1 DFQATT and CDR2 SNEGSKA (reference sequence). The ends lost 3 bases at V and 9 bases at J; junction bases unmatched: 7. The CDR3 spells CSASRGTGGSPLHF. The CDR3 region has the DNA TGCAGTGCTAGTAGAGGGACAGGTGGTTCACCCCTCCACTTT.

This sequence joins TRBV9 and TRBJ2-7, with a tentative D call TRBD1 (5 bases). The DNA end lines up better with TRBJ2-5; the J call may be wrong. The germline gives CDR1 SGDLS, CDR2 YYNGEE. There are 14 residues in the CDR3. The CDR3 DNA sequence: TGTGCCAGCAGCGTAGGCAATAGGGGCAAGACCCAGTACTTC. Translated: CASSVGNRGKTQYF.

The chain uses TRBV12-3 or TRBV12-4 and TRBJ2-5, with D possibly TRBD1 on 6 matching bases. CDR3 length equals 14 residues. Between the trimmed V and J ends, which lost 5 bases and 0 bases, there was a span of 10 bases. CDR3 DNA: TGTGCCAGCAGTACCTGGACAGACCAAGAGACCCAGTACTTC. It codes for CASSTWTDQETQYF.